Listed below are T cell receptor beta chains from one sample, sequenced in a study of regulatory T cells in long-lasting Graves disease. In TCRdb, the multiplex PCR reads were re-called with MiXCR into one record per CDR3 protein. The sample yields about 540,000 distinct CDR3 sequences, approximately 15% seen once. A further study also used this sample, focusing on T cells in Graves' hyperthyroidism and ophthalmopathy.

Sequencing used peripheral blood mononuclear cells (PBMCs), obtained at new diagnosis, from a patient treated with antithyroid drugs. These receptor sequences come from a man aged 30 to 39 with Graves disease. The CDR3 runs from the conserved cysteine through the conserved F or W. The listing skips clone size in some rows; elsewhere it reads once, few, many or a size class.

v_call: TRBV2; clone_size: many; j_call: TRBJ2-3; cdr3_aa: CASSEGAGTDTQYF
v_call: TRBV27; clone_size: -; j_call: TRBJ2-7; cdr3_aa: CASRTYIDYEQYF
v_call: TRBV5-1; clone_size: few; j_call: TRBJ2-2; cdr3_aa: CASSLARSGELFF
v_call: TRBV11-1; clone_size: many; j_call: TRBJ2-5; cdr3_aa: CASSLNRDPLTQETQYF
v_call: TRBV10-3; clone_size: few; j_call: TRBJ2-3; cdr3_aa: CAISDSPGTDTQYF
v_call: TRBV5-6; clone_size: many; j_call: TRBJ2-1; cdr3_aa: CASSSRRPSGRSEQFF
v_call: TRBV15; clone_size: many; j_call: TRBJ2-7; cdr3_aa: CATSRAGTEYEQYF
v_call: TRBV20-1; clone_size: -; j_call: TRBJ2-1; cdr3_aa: CSAPRLDFEQFF
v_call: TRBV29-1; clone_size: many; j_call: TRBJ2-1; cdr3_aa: CSGAPSGLYNEQFF
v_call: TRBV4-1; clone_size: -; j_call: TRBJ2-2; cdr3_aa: CASSQLGLAANTGELFF
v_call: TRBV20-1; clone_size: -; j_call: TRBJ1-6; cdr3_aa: CSARDSQYSPLHF
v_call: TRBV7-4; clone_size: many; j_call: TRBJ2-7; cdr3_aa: CASILPGENYEQYF
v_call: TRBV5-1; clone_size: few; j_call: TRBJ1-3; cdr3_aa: CASSAGADGNTIYF
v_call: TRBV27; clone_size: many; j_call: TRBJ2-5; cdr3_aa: CASPSTGETQYF
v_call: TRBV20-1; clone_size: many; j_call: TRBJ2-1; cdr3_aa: CSAREQGMGNEQFF
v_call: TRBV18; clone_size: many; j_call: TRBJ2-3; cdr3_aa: CASSPLSQGNTDTQYF
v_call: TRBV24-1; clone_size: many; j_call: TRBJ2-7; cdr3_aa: CATSDPDRYEQYF
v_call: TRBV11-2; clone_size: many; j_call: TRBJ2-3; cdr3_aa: CASSSRTSTDTQYF
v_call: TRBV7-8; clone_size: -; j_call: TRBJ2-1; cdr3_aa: CASSLEPGVQFF
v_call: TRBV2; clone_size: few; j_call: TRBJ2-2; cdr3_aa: CASRGTTGELFF
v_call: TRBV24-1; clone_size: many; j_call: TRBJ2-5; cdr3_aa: CATSDRTEETQYF
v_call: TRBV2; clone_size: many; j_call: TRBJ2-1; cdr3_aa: CASSGRNEQFF
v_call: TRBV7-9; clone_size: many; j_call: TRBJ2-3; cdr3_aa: CASSLAGGWTDTQYF
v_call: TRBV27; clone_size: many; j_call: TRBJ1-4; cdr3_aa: CASSLRGQGEKLFF
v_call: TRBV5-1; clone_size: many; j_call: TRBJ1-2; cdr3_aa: CASSLYRNPNYGYTF
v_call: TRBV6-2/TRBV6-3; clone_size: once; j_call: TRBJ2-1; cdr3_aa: CASILGGLAPNNEHFF
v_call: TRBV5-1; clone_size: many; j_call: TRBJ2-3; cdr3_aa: CASSPPLAGGDTQYF
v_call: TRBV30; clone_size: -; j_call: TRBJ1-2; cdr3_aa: CAGGGLLYGYTF
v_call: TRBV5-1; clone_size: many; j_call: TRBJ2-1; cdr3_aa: CASSRSGRSGNEQFF
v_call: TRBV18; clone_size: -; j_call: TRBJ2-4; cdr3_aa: CASSPSSTGIRAKNIRYF
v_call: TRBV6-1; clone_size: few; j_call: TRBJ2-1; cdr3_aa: CASRASGTYNEQFF
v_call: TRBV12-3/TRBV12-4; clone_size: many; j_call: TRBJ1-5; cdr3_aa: CASRSQSNQPQHF
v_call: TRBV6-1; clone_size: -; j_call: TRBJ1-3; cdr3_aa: CASSEGGSGSGNTIYF
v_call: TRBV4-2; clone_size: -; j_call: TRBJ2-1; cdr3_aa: CASSQEGMLGHNEQFF
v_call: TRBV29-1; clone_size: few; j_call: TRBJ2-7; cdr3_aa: CSVATDLYEQYF
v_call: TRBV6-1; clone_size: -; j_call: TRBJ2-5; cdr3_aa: CASSGSGAGETQYF
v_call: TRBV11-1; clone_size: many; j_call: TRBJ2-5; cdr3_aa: CASSSRLAEVETQYF
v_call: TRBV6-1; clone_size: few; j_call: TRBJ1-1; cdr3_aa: CASSVRGVGTAENTEAFF
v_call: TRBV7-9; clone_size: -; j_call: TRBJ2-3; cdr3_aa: CASSPGASATTDTQYF
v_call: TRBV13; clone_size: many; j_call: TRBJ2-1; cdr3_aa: CASSFRTTLQYNEQFF
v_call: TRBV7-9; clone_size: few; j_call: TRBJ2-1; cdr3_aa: CASSSGTSGWSSYNEQFF
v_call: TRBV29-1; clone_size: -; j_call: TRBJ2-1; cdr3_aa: CSVEDFPDYSLGSYNEQFF
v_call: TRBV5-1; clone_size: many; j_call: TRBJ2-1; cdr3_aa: CASSPGDRGFGYNEQFF
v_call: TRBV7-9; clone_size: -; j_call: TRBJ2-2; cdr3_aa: CASSFQAGELSF
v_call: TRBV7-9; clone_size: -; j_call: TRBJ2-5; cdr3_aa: CASSFPLVAGGEETQYF
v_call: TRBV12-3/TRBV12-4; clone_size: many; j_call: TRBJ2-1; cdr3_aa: CASRRGASGSHEQFF
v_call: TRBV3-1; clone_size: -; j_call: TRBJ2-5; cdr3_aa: CASSDLGETQYF
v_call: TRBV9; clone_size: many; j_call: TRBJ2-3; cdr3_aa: CASSKGTVRTDTQYF
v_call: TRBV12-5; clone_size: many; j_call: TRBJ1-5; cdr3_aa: CASGLVVNQPQHF
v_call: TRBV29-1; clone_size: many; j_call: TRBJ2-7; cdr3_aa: CSVVRPGGFYEQYF
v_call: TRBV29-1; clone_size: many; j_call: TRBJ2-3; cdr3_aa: CSVEVGTGFSTDTQYF
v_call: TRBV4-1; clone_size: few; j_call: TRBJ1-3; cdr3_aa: CASSQPLSGNTIYF
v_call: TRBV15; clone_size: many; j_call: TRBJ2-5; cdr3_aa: CATSPRGGRQETQYF